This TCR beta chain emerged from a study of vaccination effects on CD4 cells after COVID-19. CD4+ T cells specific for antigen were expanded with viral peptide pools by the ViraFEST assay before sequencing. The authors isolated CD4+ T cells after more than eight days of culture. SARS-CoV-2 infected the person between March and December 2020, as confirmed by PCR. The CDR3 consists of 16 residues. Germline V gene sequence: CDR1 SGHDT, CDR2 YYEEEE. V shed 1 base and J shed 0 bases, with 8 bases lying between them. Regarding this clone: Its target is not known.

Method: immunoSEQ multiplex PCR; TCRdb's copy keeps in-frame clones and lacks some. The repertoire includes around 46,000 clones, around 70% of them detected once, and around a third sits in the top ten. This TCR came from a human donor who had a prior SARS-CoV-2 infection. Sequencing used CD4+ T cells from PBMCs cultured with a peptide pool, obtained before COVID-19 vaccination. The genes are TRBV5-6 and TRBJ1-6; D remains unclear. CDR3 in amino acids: CASSLRKSSYNSPLHF. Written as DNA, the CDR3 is TGTGCCAGCAGCTTGAGAAAGAGCTCCTATAATTCACCCCTCCACTTT.